This T cell receptor (beta chain) was sequenced for a study of vaccination and CD4 T cells after COVID-19. The V gene lost 2 bases and the J gene lost 4 bases, with 11 bases spanning the gap. CDR1 is SGHNT and CDR2 is YYREEE in the germline V gene (reference sequence). The CDR3 loop spans 14 amino acids. An Oncomine TCR Beta short-read assay was used to sequence the DNA from cultured CD4+ T cells. TCRdb fed the PCR reads into MiXCR, producing one record per CDR3 protein. The profile covers about 12,000 distinct CDR3 sequences, with approximately 50% appearing a single time and roughly 27% taken by the ten largest. With respect to this clonotype: Its matching antigen is unknown.

General study points: The rise in median SARS-CoV-2-reactive clonotypes, from about 20 to 38, was not significant.

Treatment reported: 10-day PBMC culture with coronavirus spike peptide pools or control peptides (ViraFEST assay). Sequencing used CD4+ T cells from blood, cultured in vitro. The TCR comes from a human donor who had recovered from COVID-19. This chain connects TRBV5-4 to TRBJ2-3; unclear D gene. The CDR3, as DNA: TGTGCCAGCAGCTTTGACGGGTCCTCAGATACGCAGTATTTT. It translates to CASSFDGSSDTQYF.